Below, 24 T cell receptor beta chains from the same sample are listed, as sequenced in a study of CD8 T cells in Susac syndrome (dated by TCRdb to between 2018 and 2020). Library prep was done by the immunoSEQ multiplex PCR assay. RNA was extracted using the RNeasy kit, and about 0.5 to 1 ug of the RNA was reverse transcribed with random hexamers. TCRdb reanalyzed the raw reads on its own, using fastp at Q25 for trimming and MiXCR for clone calling, and kept in-frame beta chains. Identical CDR3 protein sequences are pooled into one entry, listed with their most common genes and DNA. In all, the sample holds 150,000 to 200,000 distinct CDR3 sequences, and more than 90% of those were seen once. In total, the top ten clones hold under 0.15% of the sample. The sample was CD4+ T cells from PBMCs. These receptors were taken from a human donor in good health.

The chain combines TRBV5-1 with TRBJ2-1; no reliable D call. The germline V gene has CDR1 SGHRS and CDR2 YFSETQ. This CDR3 has 13 amino acids. Deletions cut 2 bases from V and 1 base from J, with 4 bases between. The DNA for the CDR3 is TGCGCCAGCAGCTTCGGTTCCTACAATGAGCAGTTCTTC. The encoded protein is CASSFGSYNEQFF.

This clonotype was observed a handful of times. The chain links TRBV7-2 to TRBJ2-3; 9 bases match TRBD2. The V and J ends lost 5 bases and 4 bases, in that order; junction bases with no gene match: 10. Germline CDR1 SGHTA, CDR2 FQGNSA. The CDR3 contains 16 residues. As DNA, the CDR3 is TGTGCCAGCAGCACCCGACTAGCGGACGAAGCAGATACGCAGTATTTT. Translation gives CASSTRLADEADTQYF.

CDR3: CASSQGELAGGRNEQFF. DNA of the CDR3: TGCGCCAGCAGCCAAGGCGAACTAGCGGGGGGGAGGAATGAGCAGTTCTTC. The chain combines TRBV4-3 with TRBJ2-1; 13 positions match TRBD2. The CDR3 sequence is 17 residues long. After removal of 1 base from V and 7 bases from J, the junction contained 7 bases not matched to a gene. The germline V gene encodes CDR1 LGHNA and CDR2 YSLEER.

This rearrangement joins TRBV6-1 to TRBJ2-7; D ambiguous. The V gene lost 5 bases and the J gene lost 4 bases, with 9 bases spanning the gap. Germline values: CDR1 MNHNS, CDR2 SASEGT. This CDR3 is built from 12 residues. CDR3 DNA: TGTGCCAGCAGTCAACAGCAGTACGAGCAGTACTTC. This gives the protein CASSQQQYEQYF.

This sequence joins TRBV5-1 and TRBJ2-7, with D perhaps TRBD1 (6 bases). CDR1 and CDR2 from the germline V gene are SGHRS and YFSETQ. The ends were cut back, 4 bases at V and 5 bases at J, with 19 bases in the middle. This CDR3 comprises 15 residues. The CDR3 loop is CASSPSPFRDNEQYF. In nucleotides, the CDR3 is TGCGCCAGCAGCCCCAGTCCATTCCGGGACAACGAGCAGTACTTC.

Here the CDR3 DNA reads TGTGCCAGCAGCCGAGAAACGAGGGGCTACACCTTC. This encodes CASSRETRGYTF. V is TRBV4-2 and J is TRBJ1-2, with no clear D. Trimming shortened V by 4 bases and J by 8 bases, and 11 bases separated the two germline ends. The germline V gene has CDR1 LGHNA and CDR2 YNFKEQ. This CDR3 spans 12 amino acids.

This chain links TRBV18 with TRBJ2-7, with no clear D. Germline lookup yields CDR1 KGHSH and CDR2 LQKENI. With 0 bases removed from V and 1 base from J, the gap between germline ends came to 13 bases. The CDR3 is 16 amino acids. The CDR3 loop is CASSPPRITESYEQYF. For the CDR3, the DNA is TGTGCCAGCTCACCACCGAGGATTACCGAGTCCTACGAGCAGTACTTC.

The gene calls are TRBV19 and TRBJ2-1, with D hard to call. CDR1 and CDR2 from the germline V gene are LNHDA and SQIVND (reference sequence). The CDR3 length is 14 residues. The V and J ends lost 4 bases and 7 bases respectively, with 14 bases between them. The CDR3 sequence: CASSTDSVANEQFF. CDR3 coding DNA: TGTGCCAGTAGTACCGACTCCGTTGCTAATGAGCAGTTCTTC.

The V call is TRBV7-2, the J call TRBJ2-2; unclear D gene. From germline, CDR1 is SGHTA and CDR2 FQGNSA. V gave up 1 base and J gave up 7 bases, with 4 bases separating them. The CDR3 totals 12 residues. CDR3 loop: CASSLEVGELFF. In nucleotides, the CDR3 is TGTGCCAGCAGCTTAGAGGTCGGGGAGCTGTTTTTT.

The chain uses TRBV19 and TRBJ2-3; TRBD1 agrees at 9 bases. The CDR3 covers 16 residues. Germline loops: CDR1 LNHDA, CDR2 SQIVND (reference sequence). J lost 1 base, V lost 5 bases, and 7 bases had no gene match. In DNA form, the CDR3 reads TGTGCCAGTAGTCCCCACCGGGACAGGGGCACAGATACGCAGTATTTT. It is translated as CASSPHRDRGTDTQYF.

The V gene is TRBV20-1, the J gene TRBJ2-5; D gene uncertain. CDR3 length: 10 residues. The V end was cut by 7 bases, the J end by 5 bases, with 8 bases between. Germline lookup yields CDR1 DFQATT and CDR2 SNEGSKA (reference sequence). The CDR3 DNA reads TGCAGTGTTTTGAGGGAGACCCAGTACTTC. It yields the protein CSVLRETQYF.

The chain links TRBV7-9 to TRBJ2-7; D is undetermined. CDR1 is SEHNR, CDR2 FQNEAQ, per germline (reference sequence). The V end was cut by 5 bases, the J end by 5 bases, with 10 bases between. CDR3 length equals 12 residues. DNA of the CDR3: TGTGCCAGCAGCGTCGACCGTAACGAGCAGTACTTC. Translating it yields CASSVDRNEQYF. Full variable domain (rest looked up from reference TRBV7-9 and TRBJ2-7): DTGVSQNPRHKITKRGQNVTFRCDPISEHNRLYWYRQTLGQGPEFLTYFQNEAQLEKSRLLSDRFSAERPKGSFSTLEIQRTEQGDSAMYLCASSVDRNEQYFGPGTRLTVT.

This clonotype was seen just once. V is TRBV4-3 and J is TRBJ2-7; 8 bases agree with TRBD1. The CDR3 spans 15 residues. Germline CDR1 LGHNA, CDR2 YSLEER. Trimming at V came to 1 base and at J to 2 bases, leaving 4 bases not matched to a gene. The DNA for the CDR3 is TGCGCCAGCAGCCAAGGAAGACAGGGGACCTACGAGCAGTACTTC. It translates to CASSQGRQGTYEQYF.

The chain joins TRBV20-1 to TRBJ2-3, with TRBD2 matching 10 bases. V was clipped by 2 bases and J by 4 bases; unmatched bases: 6. The CDR3 length is 15 residues. Germline assignment: CDR1 DFQATT and CDR2 SNEGSKA (reference sequence). The DNA of the CDR3 is TGCAGTGCTAGAAGTAGCGGGGGGACCCCAGATACGCAGTATTTT. Residues: CSARSSGGTPDTQYF.

This clonotype was found once. For the CDR3, the DNA is TGTGCCAGCAGGACACCAGGGGGTCCGCAGTATTTT. Its translation: CASRTPGGPQYF. V gene TRBV28 combines with J gene TRBJ2-3, with 7 bases that match TRBD1. Germline CDR1 MDHEN, CDR2 SYDVKM. With V trimmed by 6 bases and J by 10 bases, 7 bases remained unmatched. The CDR3 sequence is 12 residues long.

The CDR3 loop reads CSARDESGGRETQYF. CDR3 DNA sequence: TGCAGTGCTAGAGATGAGAGTGGGGGGCGGGAGACCCAGTACTTC. This chain joins TRBV20-1 and TRBJ2-5, with D possibly called TRBD1 or TRBD2 (6 bases each). The CDR3 is 15 residues long. Germline-derived CDR1 and CDR2 are DFQATT and SNEGSKA (reference sequence). Trimming left V 0 bases short and J 5 bases short, with 16 bases between.

The chain links TRBV11-2 to TRBJ2-5; TRBD2 agrees at 12 bases. Germline CDR1 SGHAT, CDR2 FQNNGV. This CDR3 spans 18 amino acids. Trimming cost V 1 base and J 6 bases; bases outside gene matches: 12. CDR3 residues: CASSLVAVASGGAQTQYF. The CDR3 DNA is TGTGCCAGCAGCTTAGTGGCAGTGGCTAGCGGGGGGGCGCAGACCCAGTACTTC.

The chain has TRBV20-1 and TRBJ2-7, with TRBD2 matching 9 bases. Germline trimming cut 5 bases from V and 4 bases from J; bases unmatched to any gene: 9. Germline V gene lookup returns CDR1 DFQATT and CDR2 SNEGSKA (reference sequence). CDR3 size: 14 residues. The CDR3 loop is CSAPLAGGLYEQYF. The CDR3 nucleotides are TGCAGTGCTCCCCTTGCGGGGGGGCTATACGAGCAGTACTTC.

This chain uses TRBV28 with TRBJ2-2, with TRBD1 identical over 7 bases. Looked up from germline, CDR1 is MDHEN and CDR2 is SYDVKM. The CDR3 contains 15 residues. The junction had 5 bases not matched to a gene; V was cut back by 5 bases and J by 2 bases. The CDR3 loop is CASSQRQGNTGELFF. DNA for the CDR3: TGTGCCAGCAGTCAGAGACAGGGAAACACCGGGGAGCTGTTTTTT.

V usage is TRBV29-1 and J usage is TRBJ2-7, with D unclear. Trimming removed 6 bases at V and 2 bases at J, with 11 bases between. This CDR3 is 12 amino acids long. The germline gives CDR1 SQVTM, CDR2 ANQGSEA. As DNA, the CDR3 is TGCAGCGTCGGCCGAGTCCCCTACGAGCAGTACTTC. It yields the protein CSVGRVPYEQYF.

The chain recombines TRBV18 with TRBJ1-6; 8 nucleotides align to TRBD1. From germline, CDR1 is KGHSH and CDR2 LQKENI. J lost 11 bases, V lost 3 bases, and 3 bases had no gene match. This CDR3 spans 13 amino acids. The CDR3 sequence is CASSPDREAPLHF. DNA for the CDR3: TGTGCCAGCTCACCGGACAGGGAGGCACCCCTCCACTTT.

The chain's CDR3 is CAWSLDGVGGYTF. Here the CDR3 DNA reads TGTGCCTGGAGTTTGGACGGTGTAGGGGGCTACACCTTC. The rearrangement links TRBV30 to TRBJ1-2; D unclear. The CDR3 contains 13 residues. The V gene's germline CDR1 is GTSNPN and CDR2 SVGIG (reference sequence). With 2 bases removed from V and 8 bases from J, the gap between germline ends came to 15 bases.

This chain joins TRBV4-3 and TRBJ2-3, with D unresolved. The CDR3 has 13 residues. CDR1 is LGHNA, CDR2 YSLEER, per germline. Trimming left V 5 bases short and J 6 bases short, with 12 bases between. CDR3: CASSSRSWDTQYF. CDR3 nucleotide sequence: TGCGCCAGCAGCTCCCGTAGCTGGGATACGCAGTATTTT.

The CDR3 bases are TGCAGTGCTAGAAAAGGGGCTGGGTATGGCTACACCTTC. This gives the protein CSARKGAGYGYTF. This sequence joins TRBV20-1 and TRBJ1-2; D is perhaps TRBD1 (5 bases). The CDR3 runs to 13 residues. In germline, CDR1 is DFQATT, CDR2 SNEGSKA (reference sequence). V dropped 2 bases and J dropped 5 bases, with 12 bases sitting between them.